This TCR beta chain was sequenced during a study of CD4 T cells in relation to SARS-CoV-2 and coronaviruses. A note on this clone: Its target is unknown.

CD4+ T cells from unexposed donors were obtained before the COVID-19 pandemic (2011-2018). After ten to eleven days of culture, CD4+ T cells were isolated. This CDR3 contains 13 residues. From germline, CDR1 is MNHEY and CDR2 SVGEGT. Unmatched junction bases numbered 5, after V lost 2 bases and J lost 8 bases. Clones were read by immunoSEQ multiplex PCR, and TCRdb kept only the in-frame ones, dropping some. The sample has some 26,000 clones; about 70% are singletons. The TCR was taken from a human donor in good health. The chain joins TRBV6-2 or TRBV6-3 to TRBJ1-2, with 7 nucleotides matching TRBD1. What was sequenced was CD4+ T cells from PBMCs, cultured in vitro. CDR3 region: CASSYPGQRGYTF. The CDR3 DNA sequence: TGTGCCAGCAGTTACCCGGGACAGAGGGGCTACACCTTC.